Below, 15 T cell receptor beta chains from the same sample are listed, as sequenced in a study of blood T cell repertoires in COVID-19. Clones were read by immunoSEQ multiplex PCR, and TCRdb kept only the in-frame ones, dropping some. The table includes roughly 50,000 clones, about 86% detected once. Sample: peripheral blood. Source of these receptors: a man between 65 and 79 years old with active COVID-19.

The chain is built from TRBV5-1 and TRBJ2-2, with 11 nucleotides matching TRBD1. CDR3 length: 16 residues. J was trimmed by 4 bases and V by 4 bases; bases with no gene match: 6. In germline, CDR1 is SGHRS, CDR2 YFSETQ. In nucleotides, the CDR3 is TGCGCCAGCAGCACCGGGACAGGGGGTTTCACCGGGGAGCTGTTTTTT. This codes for CASSTGTGGFTGELFF.

CDR3 in amino acids: CASSRTGGNQPQHF. Here the CDR3 DNA reads TGTGCCAGTAGTCGGACAGGGGGCAATCAGCCCCAGCATTTT. The genes are TRBV19 and TRBJ1-5; 9 nucleotides match TRBD1. Germline assignment: CDR1 LNHDA and CDR2 SQIVND (reference sequence). The CDR3 consists of 14 residues. The trim removed 5 bases at V and 2 bases at J, leaving 1 base unmatched.

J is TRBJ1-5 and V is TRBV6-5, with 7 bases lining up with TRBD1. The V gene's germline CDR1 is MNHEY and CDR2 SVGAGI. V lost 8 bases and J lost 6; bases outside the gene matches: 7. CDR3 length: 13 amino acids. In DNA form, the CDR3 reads TGTGCCAGCGAAACAGGGGCAGGTCAGCCCCAGCATTTT. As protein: CASETGAGQPQHF.

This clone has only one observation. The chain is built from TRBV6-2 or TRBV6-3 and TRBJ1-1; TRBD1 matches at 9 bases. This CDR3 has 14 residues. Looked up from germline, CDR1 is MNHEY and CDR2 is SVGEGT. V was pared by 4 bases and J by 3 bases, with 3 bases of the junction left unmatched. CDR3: CASSFTGGYTEAFF. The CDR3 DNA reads TGTGCCAGCAGTTTTACAGGGGGCTACACTGAAGCTTTCTTT.

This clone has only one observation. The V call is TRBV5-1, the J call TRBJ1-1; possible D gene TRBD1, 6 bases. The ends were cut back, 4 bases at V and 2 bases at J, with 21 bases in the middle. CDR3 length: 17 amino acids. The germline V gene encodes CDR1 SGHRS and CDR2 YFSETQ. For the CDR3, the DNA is TGCGCCAGCAGCGAAGGACAGACCCTCGTCTTTAACACTGAAGCTTTCTTT. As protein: CASSEGQTLVFNTEAFF.

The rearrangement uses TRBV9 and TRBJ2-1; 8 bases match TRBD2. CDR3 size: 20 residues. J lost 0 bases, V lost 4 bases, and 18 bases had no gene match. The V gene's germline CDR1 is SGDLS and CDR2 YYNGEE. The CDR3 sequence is CASSSPTTGGVHRSYNEQFF. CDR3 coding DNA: TGTGCCAGCAGCTCTCCGACGACGGGGGGGGTTCACCGCTCCTACAATGAGCAGTTCTTC.

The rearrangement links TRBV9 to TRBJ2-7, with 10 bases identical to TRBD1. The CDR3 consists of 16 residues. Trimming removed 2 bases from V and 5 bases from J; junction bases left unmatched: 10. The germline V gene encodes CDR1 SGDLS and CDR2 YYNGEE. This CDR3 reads CASSVSPTGGADEQYF. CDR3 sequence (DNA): TGTGCCAGCAGCGTTTCACCGACAGGGGGCGCGGACGAGCAGTACTTC.

This CDR3 reads CASGRGGQVYGYTF. In DNA, the CDR3 is TGTGCCAGCGGACGAGGGGGACAGGTCTATGGCTACACCTTC. The chain couples TRBV27 to TRBJ1-2, with TRBD1 matching over 8 bases. Germline V CDR1 and CDR2: MNHEY, SMNVEV (reference sequence). This CDR3 has 14 amino acids. With 8 bases clipped from V and 4 bases from J, the junction kept 9 bases outside the gene matches.

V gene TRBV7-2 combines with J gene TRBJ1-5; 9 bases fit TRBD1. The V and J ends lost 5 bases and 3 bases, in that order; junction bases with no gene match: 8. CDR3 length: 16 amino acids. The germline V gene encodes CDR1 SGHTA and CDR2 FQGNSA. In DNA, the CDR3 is TGTGCCAGCAGCCCCGGGACAGGGAAGAACAATCAGCCCCAGCATTTT. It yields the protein CASSPGTGKNNQPQHF.

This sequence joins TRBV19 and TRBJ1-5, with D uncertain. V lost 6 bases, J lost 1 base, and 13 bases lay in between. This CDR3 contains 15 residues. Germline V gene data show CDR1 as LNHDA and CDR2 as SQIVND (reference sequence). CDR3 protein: CASRSTPGSNQPQHF. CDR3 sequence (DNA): TGTGCCAGTAGATCAACACCCGGGAGCAATCAGCCCCAGCATTTT.

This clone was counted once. The CDR3 DNA reads as TGTGCCAGCAGCCAAATAGTGAAAGGGGCATCCTACGAGCAGTACTTC. This gives the protein CASSQIVKGASYEQYF. The chain couples TRBV3-1 (or the pseudogene TRBV3-2) to TRBJ2-7; a possible D gene is TRBD1 (5 bases). Germline assignment: CDR1 LGHDT and CDR2 YNNKEL (reference sequence). Trimming stripped 2 bases from V and 1 base from J, with 15 bases between. This CDR3 is built from 16 residues.

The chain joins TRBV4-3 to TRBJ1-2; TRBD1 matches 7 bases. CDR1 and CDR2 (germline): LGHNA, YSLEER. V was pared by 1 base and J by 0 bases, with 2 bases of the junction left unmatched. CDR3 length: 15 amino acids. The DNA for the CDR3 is TGCGCCAGCAGCCAAGTTGGGACAGCTAACTATGGCTACACCTTC. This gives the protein CASSQVGTANYGYTF.

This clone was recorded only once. CDR3 bases: TGCGCCAGCTGCAAACGGGACAGGGAAAATGAAAAACTGTTTTTT. As protein: CASCKRDRENEKLFF. The chain is built from TRBV5-1 and TRBJ1-4, with 9 bases fitting TRBD1. CDR1 SGHRS and CDR2 YFSETQ come from the germline V gene. Germline trimming cut 7 bases from V and 5 bases from J; bases unmatched to any gene: 9. The CDR3 runs 15 residues.

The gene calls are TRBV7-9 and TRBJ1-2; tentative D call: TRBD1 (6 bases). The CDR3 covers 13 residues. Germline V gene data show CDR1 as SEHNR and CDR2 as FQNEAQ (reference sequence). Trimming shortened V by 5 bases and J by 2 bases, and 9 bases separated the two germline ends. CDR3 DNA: TGTGCCAGCAGCCGACAGGTGAACTATGGCTACACCTTC. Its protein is CASSRQVNYGYTF.

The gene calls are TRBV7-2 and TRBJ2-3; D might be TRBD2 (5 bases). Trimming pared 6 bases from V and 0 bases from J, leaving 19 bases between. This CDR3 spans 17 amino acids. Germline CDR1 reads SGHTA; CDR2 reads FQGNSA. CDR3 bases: TGTGCCAGCAGTCACGGAGGCGTCCACCAAAGCACAGATACGCAGTATTTT. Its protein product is CASSHGGVHQSTDTQYF.